The 13 T cell receptor beta chains below were found in one sample sequenced in a study of identical twins. TCRdb re-analysed the 5' RACE reads in MiXCR, keeping a single row per CDR3 protein. The sample has 700,000 or so distinct CDR3 sequences, approximately 9% seen once. This sample was also put to use in a study of yellow fever vaccine responses in identical twins.

Sequencing used PBMCs. The receptors were sampled from a woman aged 18-30 years in good health.

The chain employs TRBV29-1 and TRBJ2-7; TRBD1 matches at 7 bases. Germline-derived CDR1 and CDR2 are SQVTM and ANQGSEA. The CDR3 extends over 13 amino acids. V lost 3 bases and J lost 5; bases outside the gene matches: 7. CDR3 in amino acids: CSVDKIGGHEQYF. Written as DNA, the CDR3 is TGCAGCGTTGATAAAATAGGGGGCCACGAGCAGTACTTC.

This clonotype was observed many times. This chain uses TRBV10-3 with TRBJ2-7, with 7 bases identical to TRBD2. The CDR3 is made up of 14 amino acids. Germline-derived CDR1 and CDR2 are ENHRY and SYGVKD. The V gene end was trimmed by 5 bases and the J gene end by 2 bases; junction bases not matched to a gene: 6. The CDR3 nucleotides read TGTGCCATCAGTTCAGGACTAGACCCCTACGAGCAGTACTTC. This translates into CAISSGLDPYEQYF.

This clonotype was counted many times. J is TRBJ2-1 and V is TRBV7-8; D may be TRBD1 or TRBD2 (5 bases each). The V end lost 5 bases, the J end lost 0 bases, and 17 bases lay between the germline ends. The CDR3 has 17 amino acids. Germline CDR1 reads SGHVS; CDR2 reads FQNEAQ. CDR3: CASSPDGAASSYNEQFF. DNA for the CDR3: TGTGCCAGCAGCCCTGACGGGGCGGCGAGCTCCTACAATGAGCAGTTCTTC.

The chain employs TRBV5-1 and TRBJ2-1; D assignment may be TRBD1 or TRBD2 (6 bases each). Between the trimmed V and J ends, which lost 3 bases and 4 bases, there was a span of 14 bases. Germline V gene sequence: CDR1 SGHRS, CDR2 YFSETQ. The CDR3 is 15 residues long. This CDR3 is CASSYAWGAYNEQFF. Here the CDR3 DNA reads TGCGCCAGCAGCTATGCTTGGGGGGCTTACAATGAGCAGTTCTTC.

This clonotype was observed a handful of times. The J gene is TRBJ2-1, the V gene TRBV7-8; 11 bases map to TRBD2. In germline, CDR1 is SGHVS, CDR2 FQNEAQ. Trimming cost V 2 bases and J 9 bases; bases outside gene matches: 12. The CDR3 has 17 amino acids. DNA of the CDR3: TGTGCCAGCAGCTTATTTCTAGCGGGGGGCCGGATGAGTGAGCAGTTCTTC. Translation gives CASSLFLAGGRMSEQFF.

V is TRBV7-2 and J is TRBJ2-7; 10 nucleotides match TRBD2. Germline assignment: CDR1 SGHTA and CDR2 FQGNSA. The CDR3 is 15 residues long. V shed 2 bases and J 4 bases; nucleotides not matched to a gene: 5. Here the CDR3 DNA reads TGTGCCAGCAGCTTAAAGCGGGGGGGAGAATACGAGCAGTACTTC. Translation: CASSLKRGGEYEQYF. Drawing the rest from reference TRBV7-2 and TRBJ2-7, the complete variable domain is GAGVSQSPSNKVTEKGKDVELRCDPISGHTALYWYRQSLGQGLEFLIYFQGNSAPDKSGLPSDRFSAERTGGSVSTLTIQRTQQEDSAVYLCASSLKRGGEYEQYFGPGTRLTVT.

The V gene is TRBV20-1, the J gene TRBJ2-2; D is perhaps TRBD1 or TRBD2 (5 bases each). Germline V lookup: CDR1 DFQATT, CDR2 SNEGSKA (reference sequence). The CDR3 length is 14 residues. This chain's CDR3 is CSGMRQTNTGELFF. The CDR3 nucleotides are TGCAGCGGGATGAGACAGACGAACACCGGGGAGCTGTTTTTT.

The chain carries TRBV9 and TRBJ2-6; D might be TRBD2 (6 bases). CDR1 and CDR2 (germline): SGDLS, YYNGEE. V lost 0 bases and J 0 bases, leaving 10 bases between the germline ends. The CDR3 runs to 17 residues. This CDR3 reads CASSVEGSGSGANVLTF. In nucleotides, the CDR3 is TGTGCCAGCAGCGTAGAGGGTAGCGGCTCTGGGGCCAACGTCCTGACTTTC.

This clonotype has ten or more counts. This sequence joins TRBV7-2 and TRBJ2-5; no clear D. Per the germline V gene, CDR1 is SGHTA and CDR2 is FQGNSA. The CDR3 has 14 amino acids. V was trimmed by 2 bases and J by 5 bases, leaving 12 bases between them. This chain's CDR3 is CASSLRGFGETQYF. CDR3 nucleotide sequence: TGTGCCAGCAGCTTACGTGGGTTCGGTGAGACCCAGTACTTC.

The sample holds a few counts of this clonotype. The chain recombines TRBV6-2 or TRBV6-3 with TRBJ2-3; D remains ambiguous. Deletions cut 5 bases from V and 6 bases from J, with 9 bases between. CDR3 length: 12 residues. Germline CDR1 and CDR2: MNHEY and SVGEGT. The CDR3 protein is CASSPVWDTQYF. In nucleotides, the CDR3 is TGTGCCAGCAGTCCCGTCTGGGATACGCAGTATTTT.

The chain joins TRBV6-1 to TRBJ1-1; D is ambiguous. Germline V gene data show CDR1 as MNHNS and CDR2 as SASEGT. Trimming stripped 6 bases from V and 4 bases from J, with 18 bases between. CDR3 length: 15 residues. The CDR3 reads CASSILPAEGTEAFF. The CDR3 nucleotides read TGTGCCAGCAGCATTCTTCCCGCGGAGGGCACTGAAGCTTTCTTT.

The CDR3 reads CSARDLAGPYEQYF. The DNA of the CDR3 is TGCAGTGCTAGAGATCTAGCGGGGCCCTACGAGCAGTACTTC. V usage is TRBV20-1 and J usage is TRBJ2-7; 9 bases are shared with TRBD2. Germline V gene data show CDR1 as DFQATT and CDR2 as SNEGSKA (reference sequence). The CDR3 sequence is 14 residues long. The trim removed 0 bases at V and 2 bases at J, leaving 2 bases unmatched.

This clonotype was counted many times. This chain connects TRBV7-2 to TRBJ2-3; 10 bases agree with TRBD1. Germline V gives CDR1 SGHTA, CDR2 FQGNSA. Germline trimming cut 1 base from V and 6 bases from J; bases unmatched to any gene: 7. This CDR3 region has 16 residues. The chain's CDR3 is CASSLVGTGVADTQYF. Here the CDR3 DNA reads TGTGCCAGCAGCTTAGTAGGGACAGGGGTAGCGGATACGCAGTATTTT.